Following are 9 T cell receptor beta chains from one sample sequenced in a study of cytomegalovirus exposure and HLA in healthy donors. Both 60 Vbeta primers and 13 Jbeta primers went into the PCR. TCRdb's table, derived via immunoSEQ multiplex PCR, lists solely in-frame clones and lacks some. The table shows roughly 120,000 clones, with about 61% occurring only once. The sample was PBMCs. Receptors were obtained from a man aged 18-30 years in good health and CMV-seropositive.

With respect to this clone: Other nucleotide sequences in the sample specify the same CDR3. The chain joins TRBV5-6 to TRBJ1-2, with 8 bases aligning to TRBD1. V shed 2 bases, J shed 7 bases, and the junction held 7 bases outside the gene matches. The CDR3 runs to 14 residues. Germline V gives CDR1 SGHDT, CDR2 YYEEEE. CDR3 protein: CASSFPDREGGYTF. As DNA, the CDR3 is TGTGCCAGCAGCTTCCCGGACAGGGAAGGTGGCTACACCTTC.

This clone has more than one count but fewer than ten. It is unclear where the CDR3 begins or ends on the DNA, so no DNA is shown, and the CDR3 is as TCRdb lists it. The V call is TRBV5-1, the J call TRBJ2-1; the table's D call TRBD1 went unverified against the DNA. Counting both end residues, the CDR3 totals 14 amino acids. Germline V gene data show CDR1 as SGHRS and CDR2 as YFSETQ. The CDR3 loop reads CASSFLWGVNEQFF.

This chain connects TRBV19 to TRBJ1-1; tentatively, D is TRBD1 (6 bases). The ends were cut back, 0 bases at V and 7 bases at J, with 15 bases in the middle. CDR3 size: 15 residues. The germline CDR1 and CDR2 sequences are LNHDA and SQIVND (reference sequence). The CDR3 loop is CASSIDHQGRGEAFF. CDR3 coding DNA: TGTGCCAGTAGTATAGATCATCAGGGGCGCGGTGAAGCTTTCTTT.

The CDR3 nucleotides read TGTGCCAGCAGCTTAACCAGCGGGGGTCCCCAAGAGACCCAGTACTTC. Protein product: CASSLTSGGPQETQYF. The chain combines TRBV7-9 with TRBJ2-5; 8 nucleotides agree with TRBD2. Germline lookup yields CDR1 SEHNR and CDR2 FQNEAQ (reference sequence). CDR3 length: 16 residues. V gave up 2 bases and J gave up 1 base; unmatched junction bases: 6.

This clone was detected a few times. The chain links TRBV5-4 to TRBJ2-2; 13 bases match TRBD2. The CDR3 sequence is 19 residues long. V trimming: 4 bases; J trimming: 1 base; junction bases outside the gene matches: 10. Germline assignment: CDR1 SGHNT and CDR2 YYREEE (reference sequence). The CDR3 here is CASSPVPGLAGQNTGELFF. In DNA, the CDR3 is TGTGCCAGCAGCCCCGTCCCGGGACTAGCGGGGCAGAACACCGGGGAGCTGTTTTTT.

This clone was observed a single time. The chain has TRBV9 and TRBJ2-6; D may be TRBD1 (6 bases). The CDR3 extends over 21 amino acids. CDR1 is SGDLS and CDR2 is YYNGEE in the germline V gene. The V and J ends lost 0 bases and 3 bases respectively, with 25 bases between them. CDR3 sequence: CASSVATQGLKTSYGANVLTF. The CDR3 nucleotides read TGTGCCAGCAGCGTAGCTACTCAGGGGTTGAAAACTTCCTATGGGGCCAACGTCCTGACTTTC.

This chain links TRBV6-1 with TRBJ1-2; a possible D gene is TRBD1 (6 bases). This CDR3 comprises 12 residues. V lost 7 bases, J lost 5 bases, and 11 bases lay in between. Germline V lookup: CDR1 MNHNS, CDR2 SASEGT. Written as DNA, the CDR3 is TGTGCCAGCACTGCAGGGGAATATGGCTACACCTTC. Translating it yields CASTAGEYGYTF.

The rearrangement joins TRBV5-1 to TRBJ1-1, with D possibly being TRBD1 (6 bases). The CDR3 runs to 16 residues. From germline, CDR1 is SGHRS and CDR2 YFSETQ. V was pared by 4 bases and J by 0 bases, with 16 bases between. The CDR3, as DNA: TGCGCCAGCAGCCCAACAGGGTTAGTCATGAACACTGAAGCTTTCTTT. Translated: CASSPTGLVMNTEAFF.

The chain uses TRBV18 and TRBJ2-7; 8 bases fit TRBD2. CDR3 length: 17 residues. Germline trimming cut 3 bases from V and 2 bases from J; bases unmatched to any gene: 12. The germline V gene encodes CDR1 KGHSH and CDR2 LQKENI. The CDR3 protein is CASSPEVGTSLTYEQYF. The CDR3 DNA reads as TGTGCCAGCTCACCGGAAGTAGGGACTAGTTTAACCTACGAGCAGTACTTC.